This TCR beta chain comes out of a study of T-cell reconstitution after alpha-beta-depleted transplantation in children (dated by TCRdb to about 2016). Study-wide context: The study quantitatively tracked T-cell immune reconstitution after TCRalphabeta/CD19-depleted allogeneic hematopoietic cell transplantation in children using TCR repertoire profiling. The paper as a whole reports these results and caveats: About two months after transplant, the apparently early recovery of alphabetaT-cell counts reportedly depended on just several hundred clones that had expanded rapidly and came from non-depleted graft cells. In some patients, high TCRbeta diversity at day 60 was attributed to recipient T cells and intrathymic progenitors that had survived conditioning. Over subsequent months, a decline in hyperexpanded clone frequencies was noted, and after one year, T-cell counts and TCRbeta diversity were mostly ascribed to newly produced T cells.

Interpreted using the paper, the treatment or condition label stands for: allogeneic hematopoietic cell transplantation with graft depleted of TCRalphabeta T cells and CD19 B cells. Transplant recipients were children who received TCRalphabeta/CD19-depleted allogeneic hematopoietic cell grafts. The library was generated by PCR. Instrument used: Illumina HiSeq 2500. TCR library preparation used molecular barcoding, with unique molecular identifiers applied to normalize quantification of the TCRbeta repertoire. TCRdb cleaned the public reads at Q25 with fastp, built clones with MiXCR and kept in-frame beta chains. Rows are combined by CDR3 protein, so each entry shows the most common genes and DNA. A total of about 300,000 distinct CDR3 sequences appear in this sample, about 9.5% of them only once. The ten largest clones add up to less than 9% of the sample. V trim: 3 bases; J trim: 0 bases; unmatched bases: 8. Per the germline V gene (reference sequence), DFQATT is the CDR1 and SNEGSKA is the CDR2. From the cysteine up to the phenylalanine, the CDR3 has a length of 17 residues. The DNA shown is the 51-base CDR3, in frame from base 1.

This clonotype was counted many times. The specificity of this receptor is unknown. Base qualities were left out, and no much larger clone turns up one base away. The rearrangement joined TRBV20-1 to TRBJ2-6; 7 junctional bases match TRBD2. Material: PBMCs, obtained before TCRalphabeta/CD19-depleted stem cell transplant. The receptor's source is a boy less than two years old with acute myeloid leukemia, due to receive a stem cell transplant. The CDR3 protein sequence reads: CSARGGPAFSGANVLTF. The nucleotide sequence reads TGCAGTGCTAGGGGAGGGCCTGCCTTCTCTGGGGCCAACGTCCTGACTTTC.